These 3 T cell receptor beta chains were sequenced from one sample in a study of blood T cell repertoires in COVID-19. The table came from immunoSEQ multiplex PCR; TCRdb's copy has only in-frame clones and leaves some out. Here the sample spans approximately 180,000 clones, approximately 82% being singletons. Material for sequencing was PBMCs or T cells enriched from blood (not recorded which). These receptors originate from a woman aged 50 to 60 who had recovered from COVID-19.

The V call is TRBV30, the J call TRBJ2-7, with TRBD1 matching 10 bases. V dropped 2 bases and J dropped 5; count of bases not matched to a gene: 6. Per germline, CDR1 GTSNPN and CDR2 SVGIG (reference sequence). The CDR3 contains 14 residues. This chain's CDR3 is CAWSPRGQGNEQYF. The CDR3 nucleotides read TGTGCCTGGAGTCCTCGGGGACAGGGGAACGAGCAGTACTTC. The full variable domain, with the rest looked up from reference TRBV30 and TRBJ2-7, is SQTIHQWPATLVQPVGSPLSLECTVEGTSNPNLYWYRQAAGRGLQLLFYSVGIGQISSEVPQNLSASRPQDRQFILSSKKLLLSDSGFYLCAWSPRGQGNEQYFGPGTRLTVT.

CDR3 sequence (DNA): TGCAGTGCTAGTCGGGACAGGCCAACGCCCGGTTCACCCCTCCACTTT. Encoded protein: CSASRDRPTPGSPLHF. The chain has TRBV20-1 and TRBJ1-6; TRBD1 matches 8 bases. There are 16 residues in the CDR3. Germline CDR1 is DFQATT and CDR2 is SNEGSKA (reference sequence). Trimming removed 3 bases from V and 9 bases from J; junction bases left unmatched: 13.

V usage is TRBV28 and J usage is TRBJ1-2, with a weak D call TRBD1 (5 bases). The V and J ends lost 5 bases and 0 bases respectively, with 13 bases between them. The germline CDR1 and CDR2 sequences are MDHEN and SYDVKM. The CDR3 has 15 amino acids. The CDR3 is CASSTTDRPNYGYTF. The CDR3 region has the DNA TGTGCCAGCAGTACAACCGACAGACCTAACTATGGCTACACCTTC.